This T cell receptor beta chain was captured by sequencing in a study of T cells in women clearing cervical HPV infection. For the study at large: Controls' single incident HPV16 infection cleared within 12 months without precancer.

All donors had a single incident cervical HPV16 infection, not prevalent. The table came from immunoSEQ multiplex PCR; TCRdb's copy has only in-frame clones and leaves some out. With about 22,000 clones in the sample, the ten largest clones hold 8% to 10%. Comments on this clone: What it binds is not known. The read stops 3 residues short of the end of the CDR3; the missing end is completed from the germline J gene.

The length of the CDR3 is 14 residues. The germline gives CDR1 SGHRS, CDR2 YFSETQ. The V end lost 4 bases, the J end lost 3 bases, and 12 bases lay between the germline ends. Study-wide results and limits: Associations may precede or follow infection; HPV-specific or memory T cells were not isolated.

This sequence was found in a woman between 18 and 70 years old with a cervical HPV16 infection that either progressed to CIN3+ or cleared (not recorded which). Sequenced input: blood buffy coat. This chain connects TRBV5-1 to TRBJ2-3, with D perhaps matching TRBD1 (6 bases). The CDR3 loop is CASSANRVTDTQYF. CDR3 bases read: TGCGCCAGCAGCGCGAACAGGGTTACAGATACG.